These 14 T cell receptor beta chains share one sample of origin, sequenced in a study of human T cells and chemical hapten exposure. Time point here: pre-sensitization, week 0. Treatment described: therapeutic diphenylcyclopropenone sensitization with weekly scalp DPC. Using its own MiXCR run on the RACE reads, TCRdb lists one record per CDR3 protein. The data show about 300,000 distinct CDR3 sequences, about 5% seen once. The source material was whole blood, sampled in connection with sensitization to the hapten diphenylcyclopropenone (DPC). The source is a woman between 18 and 29 years old with alopecia areata. Some clones in this sample may be carry-over from other donors' samples.

There are a few counts of this clonotype. V usage is TRBV28 and J usage is TRBJ1-2; 8 nucleotides align to TRBD1. Germline loops: CDR1 MDHEN, CDR2 SYDVKM. After removal of 6 bases from V and 8 bases from J, the junction contained 8 bases not matched to a gene. The CDR3 sequence is 13 residues long. The CDR3, as DNA: TGTGCCAGCAGGCAGGACAGGGTACAAGGCTACACCTTC. This encodes CASRQDRVQGYTF.

This clonotype was detected many times. The chain couples TRBV2 to TRBJ2-6; D is perhaps TRBD1 (5 bases). The germline gives CDR1 SNHLY, CDR2 FYNNEI. Trimming took 7 bases from V and 0 from J, leaving 10 bases between them. The CDR3 loop spans 15 amino acids. CDR3 residues: CASITQGSGANVLTF. In DNA form, the CDR3 reads TGTGCCAGCATCACCCAGGGCTCTGGGGCCAACGTCCTGACTTTC. Using reference TRBV2 and TRBJ2-6 for the parts outside the CDR3, the full variable domain is EPEVTQTPSHQVTQMGQEVILRCVPISNHLYFYWYRQILGQKVEFLVSFYNNEISEKSEIFDDQFSVERPDGSNFTLKIRSTKLEDSAMYFCASITQGSGANVLTFGAGSRLTVL.

This clonotype was found many times. The rearrangement joins TRBV29-1 to TRBJ1-1, with TRBD1 identical over 7 bases. Losses at the gene ends were 6 bases for V and 4 bases for J; bases not matched to a gene: 2. The CDR3 runs to 11 residues. Germline-derived CDR1 and CDR2 are SQVTM and ANQGSEA. The CDR3 DNA follows: TGCAGCGTGTGGGACAGCACTGAAGCTTTCTTT. Translation gives CSVWDSTEAFF.

This clonotype was observed many times. This chain uses TRBV29-1 with TRBJ2-3, with no clear D. The CDR3 extends over 12 amino acids. Deletions cut 4 bases from V and 1 base from J, with 6 bases between. Germline values: CDR1 SQVTM, CDR2 ANQGSEA. Written as DNA, the CDR3 is TGCAGCGTTGCCCCGGGCACAGATACGCAGTATTTT. Residues: CSVAPGTDTQYF.

This clonotype turned up a few times. The rearrangement uses TRBV7-9 and TRBJ1-3; TRBD1 matches at 7 bases. Germline lookup yields CDR1 SEHNR and CDR2 FQNEAQ (reference sequence). Trimming cost V 1 base and J 6 bases; bases outside gene matches: 12. The CDR3 totals 17 residues. CDR3 loop: CASSLGSWTGTENTIYF. CDR3 coding DNA: TGTGCCAGCAGCTTAGGAAGCTGGACCGGGACAGAAAACACCATATATTTT.

This clonotype showed up many times. The V gene is TRBV7-3, the J gene TRBJ1-5; D is perhaps TRBD1 (5 bases). Germline CDR1 and CDR2: SGHTA and FQGTGA. This CDR3 has 13 amino acids. The ends were cut back, 5 bases at V and 6 bases at J, with 11 bases in the middle. Here the CDR3 reads CASSPGAGQPQHF. The CDR3 nucleotides read TGTGCCAGCAGCCCCGGGGCTGGTCAGCCCCAGCATTTT.

This clonotype was detected many times. The CDR3 region has the DNA TGTGCCAGCAGCTTGGTACCCGACACTGAAGCTTTCTTT. Protein product: CASSLVPDTEAFF. This chain uses TRBV5-8 with TRBJ1-1; no clear D gene. Between the trimmed V and J ends, which lost 0 bases and 3 bases, there was a span of 6 bases. CDR1 and CDR2 from the germline V gene are SGHTS and YDEGEE. The CDR3 runs 13 residues. The entire variable domain, with the rest obtained from reference TRBV5-8 and TRBJ1-1, is as follows: EAGVTQSPTHLIKTRGQQATLRCSPISGHTSVYWYQQALGLGLQFLLWYDEGEERNRGNFPPRFSGRQFPNYSSELNVNALELEDSALYLCASSLVPDTEAFFGQGTRLTVV.

The V gene is TRBV27, the J gene TRBJ1-1; D gene unclear. The CDR3 is made up of 13 amino acids. Germline assignment: CDR1 MNHEY and CDR2 SMNVEV (reference sequence). Trimming took off 5 bases at V and 1 base at J, with 8 bases between the two ends. This chain's CDR3 is CASSTLGNTEAFF. The CDR3, as DNA: TGTGCCAGCAGTACCCTAGGGAACACTGAAGCTTTCTTT.

Many counts were recorded for this clonotype. This CDR3 reads CASSVGGHTEAFF. The CDR3 nucleotides are TGTGCCAGCAGTGTGGGGGGGCACACTGAAGCTTTCTTT. The chain joins TRBV2 to TRBJ1-1, with a tentative D call TRBD1 (6 bases). V lost 4 bases and J 3 bases, leaving 9 bases between the germline ends. The CDR3 consists of 13 residues. Germline V gene sequence: CDR1 SNHLY, CDR2 FYNNEI.

The table lists this clonotype with a few counts. The rearrangement uses TRBV9 and TRBJ2-2, with 8 bases fitting TRBD1. Germline CDR1 SGDLS, CDR2 YYNGEE. V lost 2 bases and J lost 6; bases outside the gene matches: 6. The CDR3 extends over 15 amino acids. The CDR3 sequence is CASSVRQGSPGELFF. CDR3 nucleotides: TGTGCCAGCAGCGTGCGACAGGGGTCCCCCGGGGAGCTGTTTTTT.

This clonotype appeared many times. The chain carries TRBV24-1 and TRBJ2-1, with 9 nucleotides matching TRBD1. CDR3 size: 15 residues. The germline V gene encodes CDR1 KGHDR and CDR2 SFDVKD. Trimming at V came to 1 base and at J to 9 bases, leaving 6 bases not matched to a gene. In nucleotides, the CDR3 is TGTGCCACCAGTGATTTTGGACAGGGGATTGGTGAGCAGTTCTTC. As protein: CATSDFGQGIGEQFF.

The chain couples TRBV7-2 to TRBJ1-6, with unresolved D. This CDR3 region has 13 residues. The germline V gene encodes CDR1 SGHTA and CDR2 FQGNSA. The V end lost 10 bases, the J end lost 5 bases, and 12 bases lay between the germline ends. The CDR3 sequence: CATRQVNNSPLHF. CDR3 nucleotides: TGTGCCACCCGCCAGGTGAATAATTCACCCCTCCACTTT. The whole variable domain, filled in from reference TRBV7-2 and TRBJ1-6, reads GAGVSQSPSNKVTEKGKDVELRCDPISGHTALYWYRQSLGQGLEFLIYFQGNSAPDKSGLPSDRFSAERTGGSVSTLTIQRTQQEDSAVYLCATRQVNNSPLHFGNGTRLTVT.

This clonotype occurred a few times. This rearrangement joins TRBV7-2 to TRBJ1-1, with TRBD1 as a possible D gene (5 bases). CDR3 length: 15 residues. The V and J ends lost 4 bases and 0 bases respectively, with 12 bases between them. Germline V gene sequence: CDR1 SGHTA, CDR2 FQGNSA. CDR3 sequence (DNA): TGTGCCAGCAGCTCCGTCAGGGAAGTGAACACTGAAGCTTTCTTT. Encoded protein: CASSSVREVNTEAFF.

This clonotype has a handful of counts. The rearrangement uses TRBV5-6 and TRBJ2-3, with 8 bases lining up with TRBD1. The CDR3 spans 12 residues. Germline CDR1 and CDR2: SGHDT and YYEEEE. V was clipped by 5 bases and J by 6 bases; unmatched bases: 2. CDR3 loop: CASSRQGDTQYF. CDR3 DNA sequence: TGTGCCAGCAGTCGACAGGGGGATACGCAGTATTTT. Combining the CDR3 with reference TRBV5-6 and TRBJ2-3 gives the whole variable domain DAGVTQSPTHLIKTRGQQVTLRCSPKSGHDTVSWYQQALGQGPQFIFQYYEEEERQRGNFPDRFSGHQFPNYSSELNVNALLLGDSALYLCASSRQGDTQYFGPGTRLTVL.